The entry below gives a single T cell receptor (beta chain) sequence along with its context. Repertoires were generated with immunoSEQ multiplex PCR, while TCRdb's copy carries only in-frame clones and drops some. The sample holds about 45,000 clones, about nine tenths seen once. These data are taken from a study of blood T cell repertoires in COVID-19. The wider study: COVID-19 samples collected from the United States, Italy and Spain covered acute and convalescent phases. Nucleic acid was either cDNA or gDNA, and it came from T cells, B-cell-depleted T cells, or PBMCs.

Looked up from germline, CDR1 is MDHEN and CDR2 is SYDVKM. V gave up 4 bases and J gave up 1 base, with 14 bases separating them. The CDR3 length is 16 residues. This TCR was sampled from a human donor in a cohort sampled during active COVID-19. Source material: peripheral blood. V gene TRBV28 combines with J gene TRBJ2-4; no definite D call. CDR3 loop: CASSSLLRIAKNIQYF. CDR3 DNA sequence: TGTGCCAGCAGTTCTCTTTTGAGAATCGCCAAAAACATTCAGTACTTC. The whole variable domain, filled in from reference TRBV28 and TRBJ2-4, reads DVKVTQSSRYLVKRTGEKVFLECVQDMDHENMFWYRQDPGLGLRLIYFSYDVKMKEKGDIPEGYSVSREKKERFSLILESASTNQTSMYLCASSSLLRIAKNIQYFGAGTRLSVL.